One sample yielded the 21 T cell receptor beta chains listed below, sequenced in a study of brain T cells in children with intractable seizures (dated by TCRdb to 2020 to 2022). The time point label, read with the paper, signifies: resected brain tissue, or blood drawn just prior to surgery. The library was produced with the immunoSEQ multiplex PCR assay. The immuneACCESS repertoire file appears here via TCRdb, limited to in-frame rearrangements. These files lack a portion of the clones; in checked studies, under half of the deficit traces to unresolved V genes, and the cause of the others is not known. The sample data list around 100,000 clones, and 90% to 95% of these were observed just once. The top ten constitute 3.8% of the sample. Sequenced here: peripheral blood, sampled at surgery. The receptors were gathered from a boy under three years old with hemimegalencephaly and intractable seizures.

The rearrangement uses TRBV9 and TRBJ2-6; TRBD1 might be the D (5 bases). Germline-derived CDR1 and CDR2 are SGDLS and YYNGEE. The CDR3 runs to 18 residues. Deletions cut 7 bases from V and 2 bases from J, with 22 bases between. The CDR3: CASGRGRVSPPGANVLTF. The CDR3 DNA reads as TGTGCCAGCGGGCGCGGCAGGGTTTCCCCTCCTGGGGCCAACGTCCTGACTTTC.

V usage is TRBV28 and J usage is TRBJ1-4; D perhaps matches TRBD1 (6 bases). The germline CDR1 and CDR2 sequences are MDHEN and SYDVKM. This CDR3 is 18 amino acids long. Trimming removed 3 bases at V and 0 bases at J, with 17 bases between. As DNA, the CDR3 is TGTGCCAGCAGTTTCACGGACAGCCCCGATGCAACTAATGAAAAACTGTTTTTT. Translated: CASSFTDSPDATNEKLFF.

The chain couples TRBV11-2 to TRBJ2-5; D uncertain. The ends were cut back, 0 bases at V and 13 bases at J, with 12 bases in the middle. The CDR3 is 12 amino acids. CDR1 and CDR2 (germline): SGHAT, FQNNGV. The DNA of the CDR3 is TGTGCCAGCAGCTTAGATATAGGTGGTCCGTACTTC. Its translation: CASSLDIGGPYF.

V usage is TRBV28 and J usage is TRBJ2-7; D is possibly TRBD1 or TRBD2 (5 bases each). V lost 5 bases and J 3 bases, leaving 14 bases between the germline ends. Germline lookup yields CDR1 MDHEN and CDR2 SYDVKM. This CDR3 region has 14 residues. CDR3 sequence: CASSGGWQGYEQYF. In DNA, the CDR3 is TGTGCCAGCAGTGGGGGATGGCAGGGCTACGAGCAGTACTTC.

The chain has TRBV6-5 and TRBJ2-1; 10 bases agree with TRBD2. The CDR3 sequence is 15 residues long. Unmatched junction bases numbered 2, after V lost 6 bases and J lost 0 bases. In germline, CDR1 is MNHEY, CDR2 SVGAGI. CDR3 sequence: CASRASGSSYNEQFF. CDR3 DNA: TGTGCCAGCAGAGCTAGCGGGAGCTCCTACAATGAGCAGTTCTTC.

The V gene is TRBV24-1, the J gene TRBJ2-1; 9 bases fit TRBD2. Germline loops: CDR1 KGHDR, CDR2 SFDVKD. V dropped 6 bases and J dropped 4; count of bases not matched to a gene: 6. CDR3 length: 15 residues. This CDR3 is CATSRGRASYNEQFF. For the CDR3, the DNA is TGTGCCACCAGTCGCGGGAGGGCCTCGTACAATGAGCAGTTCTTC.

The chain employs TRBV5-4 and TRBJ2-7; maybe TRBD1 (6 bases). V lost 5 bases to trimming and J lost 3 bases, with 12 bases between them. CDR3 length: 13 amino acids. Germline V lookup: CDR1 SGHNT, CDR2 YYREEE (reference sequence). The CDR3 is CASSTGTSYEQYF. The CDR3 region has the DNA TGTGCCAGCAGTACCGGGACAAGCTACGAGCAGTACTTC.

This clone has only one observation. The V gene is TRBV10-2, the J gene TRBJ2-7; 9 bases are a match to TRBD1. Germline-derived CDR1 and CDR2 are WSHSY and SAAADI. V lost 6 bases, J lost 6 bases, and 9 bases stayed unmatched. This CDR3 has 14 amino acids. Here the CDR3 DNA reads TGCGCCAGCAGGACCGGGACAGGGACCCTCGAGCAGTACTTC. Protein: CASRTGTGTLEQYF.

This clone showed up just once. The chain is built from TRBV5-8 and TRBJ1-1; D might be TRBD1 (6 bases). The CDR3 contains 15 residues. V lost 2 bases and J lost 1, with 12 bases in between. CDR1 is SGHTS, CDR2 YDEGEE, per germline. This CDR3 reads CASSLGGARNTEAFF. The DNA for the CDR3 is TGTGCCAGCAGCTTAGGGGGGGCGAGGAACACTGAAGCTTTCTTT.

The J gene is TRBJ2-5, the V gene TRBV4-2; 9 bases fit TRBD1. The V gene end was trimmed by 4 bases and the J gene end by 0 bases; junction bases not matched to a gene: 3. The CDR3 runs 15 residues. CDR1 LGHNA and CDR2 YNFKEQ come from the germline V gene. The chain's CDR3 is CASSRDRANQETQYF. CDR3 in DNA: TGTGCCAGCAGCCGGGACAGGGCTAACCAAGAGACCCAGTACTTC.

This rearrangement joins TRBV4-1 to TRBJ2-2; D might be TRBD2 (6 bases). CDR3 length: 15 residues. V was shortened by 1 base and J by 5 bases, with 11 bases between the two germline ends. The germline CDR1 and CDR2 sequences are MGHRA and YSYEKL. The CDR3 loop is CASSQGGLTTGELFF. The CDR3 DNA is TGCGCCAGCAGCCAAGGGGGACTTACAACCGGGGAGCTGTTTTTT.

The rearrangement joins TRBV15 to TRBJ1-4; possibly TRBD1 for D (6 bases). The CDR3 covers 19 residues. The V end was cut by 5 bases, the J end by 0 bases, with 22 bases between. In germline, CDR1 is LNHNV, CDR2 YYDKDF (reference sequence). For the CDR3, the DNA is TGTGCCACCAGCTGGAGGGCAGGGGCCACAATAGCAACTAATGAAAAACTGTTTTTT. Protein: CATSWRAGATIATNEKLFF.

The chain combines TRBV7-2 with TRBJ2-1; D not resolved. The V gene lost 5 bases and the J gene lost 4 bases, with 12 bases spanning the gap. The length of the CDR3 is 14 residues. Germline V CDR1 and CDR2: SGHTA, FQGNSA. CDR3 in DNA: TGTGCCAGCAGCGCCCTAACAGATTACAATGAGCAGTTCTTC. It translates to CASSALTDYNEQFF.

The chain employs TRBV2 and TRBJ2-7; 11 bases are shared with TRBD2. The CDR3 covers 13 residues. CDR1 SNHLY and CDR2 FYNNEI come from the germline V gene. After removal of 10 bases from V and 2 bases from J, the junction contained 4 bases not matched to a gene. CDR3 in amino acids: CATQTSGAYEQYF. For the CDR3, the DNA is TGTGCCACGCAGACTAGCGGGGCCTACGAGCAGTACTTC. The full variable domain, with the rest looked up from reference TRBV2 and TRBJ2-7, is EPEVTQTPSHQVTQMGQEVILRCVPISNHLYFYWYRQILGQKVEFLVSFYNNEISEKSEIFDDQFSVERPDGSNFTLKIRSTKLEDSAMYFCATQTSGAYEQYFGPGTRLTVT.

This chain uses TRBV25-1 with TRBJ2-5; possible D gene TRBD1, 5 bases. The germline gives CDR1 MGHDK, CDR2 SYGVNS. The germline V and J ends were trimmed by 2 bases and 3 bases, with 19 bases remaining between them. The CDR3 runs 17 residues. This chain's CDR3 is CASSELLPGRVEETQYF. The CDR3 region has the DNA TGTGCCAGCAGTGAACTTTTGCCGGGCAGGGTTGAAGAGACCCAGTACTTC.

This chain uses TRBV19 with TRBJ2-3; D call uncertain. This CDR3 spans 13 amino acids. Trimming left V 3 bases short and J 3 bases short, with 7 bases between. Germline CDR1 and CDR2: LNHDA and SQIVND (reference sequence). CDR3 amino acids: CASSIDVTDTQYF. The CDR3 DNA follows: TGTGCCAGTAGTATTGACGTGACAGATACGCAGTATTTT.

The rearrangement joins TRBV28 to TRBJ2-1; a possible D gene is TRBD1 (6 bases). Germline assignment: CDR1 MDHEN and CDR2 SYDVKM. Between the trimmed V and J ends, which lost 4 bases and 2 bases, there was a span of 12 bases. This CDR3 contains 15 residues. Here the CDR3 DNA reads TGTGCCAGCAGTTCCCTCGACAGGCCCTACAATGAGCAGTTCTTC. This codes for CASSSLDRPYNEQFF.

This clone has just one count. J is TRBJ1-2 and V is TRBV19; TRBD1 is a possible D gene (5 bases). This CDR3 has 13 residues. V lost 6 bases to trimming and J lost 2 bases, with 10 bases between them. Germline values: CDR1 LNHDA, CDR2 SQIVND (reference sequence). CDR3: CASRNRHNYGYTF. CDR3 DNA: TGTGCCAGTAGAAACAGGCACAACTATGGCTACACCTTC.

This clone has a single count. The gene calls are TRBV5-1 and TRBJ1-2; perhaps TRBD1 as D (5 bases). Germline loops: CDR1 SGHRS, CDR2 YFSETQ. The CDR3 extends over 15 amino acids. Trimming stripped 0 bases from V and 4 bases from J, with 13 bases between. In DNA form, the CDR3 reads TGCGCCAGCAGCTTGGGTGGCCAGGGCAGCTATGGCTACACCTTC. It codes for CASSLGGQGSYGYTF.

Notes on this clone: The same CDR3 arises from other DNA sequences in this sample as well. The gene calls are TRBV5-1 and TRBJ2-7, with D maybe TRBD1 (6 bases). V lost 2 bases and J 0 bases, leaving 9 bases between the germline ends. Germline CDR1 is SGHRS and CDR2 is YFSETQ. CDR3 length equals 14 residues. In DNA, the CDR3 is TGCGCCAGCAGCTTAACAGGGAGCTCCTACGAGCAGTACTTC. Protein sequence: CASSLTGSSYEQYF. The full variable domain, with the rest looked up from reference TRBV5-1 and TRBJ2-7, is KAGVTQTPRYLIKTRGQQVTLSCSPISGHRSVSWYQQTPGQGLQFLFEYFSETQRNKGNFPGRFSGRQFSNSRSEMNVSTLELGDSALYLCASSLTGSSYEQYFGPGTRLTVT.

The CDR3: CASSSKGLTTDYNEQFF. In nucleotides, the CDR3 is TGTGCCAGCAGTTCCAAGGGACTCACAACGGACTACAATGAGCAGTTCTTC. The chain couples TRBV27 to TRBJ2-1, with D perhaps matching TRBD2 (6 bases). V lost 4 bases, J lost 3 bases, and 19 bases lay in between. The germline V gene encodes CDR1 MNHEY and CDR2 SMNVEV (reference sequence). The CDR3 covers 17 residues.